One sample yielded the 13 T cell receptor beta chains listed below, sequenced in a study of vaccination and CD4 T cells after COVID-19. Regarding treatment: approximately nine-day PBMC culture with coronavirus spike peptide pools or control peptides (ViraFEST assay). Oncomine TCR Beta short-read sequencing was applied to DNA from cultured CD4+ T cells. TCRdb independently ran MiXCR on the PCR reads; one entry per CDR3 protein. The profile shows about 5,400 distinct CDR3 sequences, over 30% of them singletons. No antigen is known for these receptors. The sequences come from CD4+ T cells from blood, cultured in vitro, collected after SARS-CoV-2 vaccination. Every receptor here comes from a human donor who had recovered from COVID-19.

The DNA for the CDR3 is TGTGCCAGTACCCGATGGACAGGCGAAAAACTGTTTTTT. Amino acids: CASTRWTGEKLFF. This chain uses TRBV19 with TRBJ1-4; TRBD1 matches 7 bases. The CDR3 totals 13 residues. Unmatched junction bases numbered 7, after V lost 7 bases and J lost 8 bases. CDR1 LNHDA and CDR2 SQIVND come from the germline V gene (reference sequence).

This clonotype was observed a few times. The chain has TRBV27 and TRBJ1-3; 7 nucleotides agree with TRBD1. CDR1 and CDR2 (germline): MNHEY, SMNVEV (reference sequence). This CDR3 region has 15 residues. V shed 5 bases, J shed 3 bases, and the junction held 7 bases outside the gene matches. CDR3 in DNA: TGTGCCAGCAGTCTACAGGGGTTGAGTGGAAACACCATATATTTT. Translated, it gives CASSLQGLSGNTIYF.

This clonotype was detected a few times. The chain combines TRBV20-1 with TRBJ2-7; D ambiguous. The V and J ends lost 5 bases and 0 bases respectively, with 5 bases between them. Germline values: CDR1 DFQATT, CDR2 SNEGSKA (reference sequence). CDR3 length: 11 amino acids. CDR3 nucleotides: TGCAGTGCTTTAAACTCCTACGAGCAGTACTTC. Residues: CSALNSYEQYF.

The V gene is TRBV15, the J gene TRBJ2-3, with 7 bases that match TRBD2. The CDR3 consists of 16 residues. Trimming cost V 0 bases and J 1 base; bases outside gene matches: 4. Germline lookup yields CDR1 LNHNV and CDR2 YYDKDF (reference sequence). The CDR3 loop reads CATSREAGKGTDTQYF. The CDR3 DNA follows: TGTGCCACCAGCAGAGAAGCGGGGAAGGGCACAGATACGCAGTATTTT.

This clonotype was observed a few times. The chain has TRBV5-4 and TRBJ2-5; possibly TRBD2 for D (6 bases). From germline, CDR1 is SGHNT and CDR2 YYREEE (reference sequence). The CDR3 loop spans 15 amino acids. V was clipped by 4 bases and J by 1 base, with 14 bases between them. In DNA, the CDR3 is TGTGCCAGCAGCCATGGAGGGGCGGGCCAAGAGACCCAGTACTTC. Its translation: CASSHGGAGQETQYF.

This clonotype was seen only a few times. The gene calls are TRBV7-9 and TRBJ2-5; D gene uncertain. CDR1 is SEHNR and CDR2 is FQNEAQ in the germline V gene (reference sequence). V was clipped by 1 base and J by 8 bases, with 5 bases between them. This CDR3 has 11 residues. Written as DNA, the CDR3 is TGTGCCAGCAGCTTAGTCGAAACCCAGTACTTC. Translated, it gives CASSLVETQYF.

This chain connects TRBV19 to TRBJ1-1; tentatively, D is TRBD1 (5 bases). CDR1 is LNHDA and CDR2 is SQIVND in the germline V gene (reference sequence). This CDR3 is built from 12 residues. Trimming pared 7 bases from V and 11 bases from J, leaving 17 bases between. The CDR3, as DNA: TGTGCCAGTACCGGGGACGGAGAGAAGGCTTTCTTT. This translates into CASTGDGEKAFF.

This clonotype was counted a few times. The V and J genes are TRBV6-2 or TRBV6-3 and TRBJ1-2; D is perhaps TRBD1 (6 bases). The V and J ends lost 4 bases and 6 bases respectively, with 15 bases between them. The CDR3 totals 14 residues. CDR1 is MNHEY and CDR2 is SVGEGT in the germline V gene. CDR3 bases: TGTGCCAGCAGTTCCGTAGGGGGGATTAATGGCTACACCTTC. Translation gives CASSSVGGINGYTF.

This chain uses TRBV7-2 with TRBJ2-3; 8 bases align to TRBD2. V was pared by 5 bases and J by 7 bases, with 8 bases of the junction left unmatched. Germline V gene lookup returns CDR1 SGHTA and CDR2 FQGNSA. CDR3 length equals 14 residues. The CDR3 bases are TGTGCCAGCAGCCTTGATAGCGGGGTAAATACGCAGTATTTT. Protein: CASSLDSGVNTQYF.

Only a few counts were recorded for this clonotype. The chain has TRBV11-2 and TRBJ2-5; 10 positions match TRBD2. CDR1 is SGHAT, CDR2 FQNNGV, per germline. CDR3 size: 18 residues. The V and J ends lost 1 base and 3 bases, in that order; junction bases with no gene match: 11. The CDR3: CASSLGLAGSPVEETQYF. CDR3 sequence (DNA): TGTGCCAGCAGCTTAGGACTAGCGGGTTCCCCCGTCGAAGAGACCCAGTACTTC.

The chain couples TRBV19 to TRBJ2-3; maybe TRBD1 (7 bases). V was pared by 9 bases and J by 3 bases, with 16 bases between. The length of the CDR3 is 14 residues. CDR1 and CDR2 from the germline V gene are LNHDA and SQIVND (reference sequence). CDR3 sequence: CASSRGVGTDTQYF. CDR3 bases: TGTGCCAGCTCCAGGGGGGTAGGGACAGATACGCAGTATTTT.

The CDR3 reads CSDYRGGGYTF. The CDR3 DNA sequence: TGCAGCGACTACAGGGGGGGTGGCTACACCTTC. The genes are TRBV29-1 and TRBJ1-2, with 8 bases aligning to TRBD1. The CDR3 is 11 residues long. Germline CDR1 reads SQVTM; CDR2 reads ANQGSEA. J was trimmed by 7 bases and V by 7 bases; bases with no gene match: 5.

This clonotype appeared a few times. The gene calls are TRBV7-2 and TRBJ2-5, with TRBD2 matching over 7 bases. V was clipped by 7 bases and J by 1 base; unmatched bases: 9. The CDR3 loop spans 15 amino acids. The germline CDR1 and CDR2 sequences are SGHTA and FQGNSA. The CDR3 is CASTLEAGVQETQYF. CDR3 sequence (DNA): TGTGCCAGCACCCTCGAGGCGGGGGTCCAAGAGACCCAGTACTTC.